These 28 T cell receptor beta chains share one sample of origin, sequenced in a study of CD8 T cells in Susac syndrome. Reverse transcription of roughly 0.45 to 1 ug RNA was performed with random hexamers. TCRdb used MiXCR to reprocess the immunoSEQ multiplex PCR reads, holding one entry per CDR3 protein. The table includes 150,000 to 160,000 distinct CDR3 sequences, about 94% detected once. Sequences were obtained from CD8+ T cells from PBMCs. These receptors were obtained from a human donor with multiple sclerosis.

The CDR3 nucleotides read TGCAGCGTCCGGGGACAGGGTCTAGCGGGGGACTACGAGCAGTACTTC. Protein product: CSVRGQGLAGDYEQYF. The chain uses TRBV29-1 and TRBJ2-7, with D possibly TRBD2 on 10 matching bases. Germline V gene lookup returns CDR1 SQVTM and CDR2 ANQGSEA. V dropped 6 bases and J dropped 3 bases, with 24 bases sitting between them. CDR3 length equals 16 residues.

The chain is built from TRBV2 and TRBJ1-5; 8 bases fit TRBD1. CDR3 length equals 14 residues. Unmatched junction bases numbered 4, after V lost 4 bases and J lost 5 bases. Germline values: CDR1 SNHLY, CDR2 FYNNEI. The CDR3 here is CASSAGGEDQPQHF. Here the CDR3 DNA reads TGTGCCAGCAGTGCAGGGGGCGAAGATCAGCCCCAGCATTTT.

The rearrangement joins TRBV12-3 or TRBV12-4 to TRBJ2-1; the D gene is possibly TRBD2 (5 bases). CDR3 length: 15 residues. V was clipped by 3 bases and J by 1 base, with 10 bases between them. In DNA, the CDR3 is TGTGCCAGCAGTTTCCCAGAGGGTTCCTACAATGAGCAGTTCTTC. Translating gives CASSFPEGSYNEQFF.

This clonotype appeared once. The chain joins TRBV7-9 to TRBJ2-5; 10 bases fit TRBD1. V was pared by 10 bases and J by 3 bases, with 8 bases of the junction left unmatched. Germline assignment: CDR1 SEHNR and CDR2 FQNEAQ (reference sequence). The CDR3 sequence is 14 residues long. The CDR3: CATRTGTGEETQYF. CDR3 nucleotides: TGTGCCACACGTACCGGGACAGGGGAAGAGACCCAGTACTTC.

The V and J genes are TRBV13 and TRBJ1-1; no reliable D call. Trimming cost V 5 bases and J 4 bases, with 14 bases left between them. Germline V lookup: CDR1 PRHDT, CDR2 FYEKMQ (reference sequence). CDR3 length: 14 residues. DNA of the CDR3: TGTGCCAGCAGCCTCCTTCGCGTATCCACTGAAGCTTTCTTT. Encoded protein: CASSLLRVSTEAFF.

CDR3 sequence (DNA): TGTGCCAGCAGTATCACCCAGGAAGGTTCAGAGACCCAGTACTTC. Translated, it gives CASSITQEGSETQYF. The chain recombines TRBV27 with TRBJ2-5; no firm D call. The germline V gene has CDR1 MNHEY and CDR2 SMNVEV (reference sequence). The CDR3 spans 15 residues. V lost 5 bases, J lost 4 bases, and 17 bases lay in between.

The rearrangement links TRBV25-1 to TRBJ2-7; 10 bases match TRBD1. The germline V gene has CDR1 MGHDK and CDR2 SYGVNS. With V trimmed by 3 bases and J by 4 bases, 12 bases remained unmatched. The CDR3 is made up of 17 amino acids. The CDR3, as DNA: TGTGCCAGCAGTGACTTTACCGGGACAGGGGTTCCTTACGAGCAGTACTTC. Its translation is CASSDFTGTGVPYEQYF.

V is TRBV7-8 and J is TRBJ2-3, with 11 bases identical to TRBD2. Germline trimming cut 6 bases from V and 0 bases from J; bases unmatched to any gene: 8. Looked up from germline, CDR1 is SGHVS and CDR2 is FQNEAQ. The CDR3 length is 17 residues. For the CDR3, the DNA is TGTGCCAGCAGTCTAGCGGGGGGCTATATCAGCACAGATACGCAGTATTTT. Amino acid sequence: CASSLAGGYISTDTQYF.

The rearrangement joins TRBV30 to TRBJ2-7; D possibly corresponds to TRBD2 (6 bases). V lost 0 bases, J lost 5 bases, and 23 bases lay in between. The CDR3 consists of 17 residues. Germline CDR1 is GTSNPN and CDR2 is SVGIG (reference sequence). The CDR3 is CAWSVTVLRARGDEQYF. For the CDR3, the DNA is TGTGCCTGGAGTGTTACCGTTCTGAGGGCGCGGGGAGACGAGCAGTACTTC.

The sample holds one count of this clonotype. This chain joins TRBV19 and TRBJ1-2; 8 bases align to TRBD1. Germline V gene data show CDR1 as LNHDA and CDR2 as SQIVND (reference sequence). CDR3 size: 15 residues. The junction had 7 bases not matched to a gene; V was cut back by 2 bases and J by 5 bases. CDR3 in DNA: TGTGCCAGTAGTATATCGGGACAGGAAATATATGGCTACACCTTC. Protein: CASSISGQEIYGYTF. The variable domain in full, with the rest retrieved from reference TRBV19 and TRBJ1-2, is DGGITQSPKYLFRKEGQNVTLSCEQNLNHDAMYWYRQDPGQGLRLIYYSQIVNDFQKGDIAEGYSVSREKKESFPLTVTSAQKNPTAFYLCASSISGQEIYGYTFGSGTRLTVV.

The CDR3 bases are TGTGCCAGCAGCAACGGGACTCTTCATGGCTACACCTTC. The encoded protein is CASSNGTLHGYTF. The rearrangement uses TRBV9 and TRBJ1-2; D might be TRBD1 (5 bases). Germline values: CDR1 SGDLS, CDR2 YYNGEE. The CDR3 is 13 residues long. Trimming pared 4 bases from V and 6 bases from J, leaving 13 bases between. Combining the CDR3 with reference TRBV9 and TRBJ1-2 gives the whole variable domain DSGVTQTPKHLITATGQRVTLRCSPRSGDLSVYWYQQSLDQGLQFLIQYYNGEERAKGNILERFSAQQFPDLHSELNLSSLELGDSALYFCASSNGTLHGYTFGSGTRLTVV.

The V call is TRBV10-3, the J call TRBJ2-5; possible D gene TRBD1, 5 bases. CDR1 and CDR2 from the germline V gene are ENHRY and SYGVKD. This CDR3 is built from 12 residues. V gave up 6 bases and J gave up 2 bases, with 7 bases separating them. CDR3 amino acids: CAIRDTQETQYF. Written as DNA, the CDR3 is TGTGCCATCAGGGACACTCAAGAGACCCAGTACTTC.

A few counts support this clonotype. V usage is TRBV29-1 and J usage is TRBJ2-5; D unresolved. Germline CDR1 reads SQVTM; CDR2 reads ANQGSEA. This CDR3 region has 10 residues. V lost 7 bases and J lost 5, with 8 bases in between. Written as DNA, the CDR3 is TGCAGCGCCCTCGGCGAGACCCAGTACTTC. Translation: CSALGETQYF.

V usage is TRBV7-9 and J usage is TRBJ2-7; 9 bases agree with TRBD2. Germline V gene sequence: CDR1 SEHNR, CDR2 FQNEAQ (reference sequence). The CDR3 consists of 18 residues. V lost 5 bases and J lost 0; bases outside the gene matches: 14. The chain's CDR3 is CASSQANAGGRSSYEQYF. CDR3 in DNA: TGTGCCAGCAGCCAGGCCAATGCGGGGGGGAGGAGCTCCTACGAGCAGTACTTC.

The gene calls are TRBV2 and TRBJ2-1; 7 nucleotides match TRBD2. V dropped 8 bases and J dropped 2; count of bases not matched to a gene: 6. From germline, CDR1 is SNHLY and CDR2 FYNNEI. The CDR3 extends over 14 amino acids. Here the CDR3 DNA reads TGTGCCAGCGGGAGGGCGGGGGCCTACAATGAGCAGTTCTTC. It codes for CASGRAGAYNEQFF.

V gene TRBV4-1 combines with J gene TRBJ2-1; D remains unclear. The germline gives CDR1 MGHRA, CDR2 YSYEKL. V was trimmed by 3 bases and J by 8 bases, leaving 14 bases between them. The CDR3 covers 14 residues. The CDR3 region is CASSQSRSIHEQFF. In DNA form, the CDR3 reads TGCGCCAGCAGCCAGTCGAGATCCATCCATGAGCAGTTCTTC.

J is TRBJ1-2 and V is TRBV20-1, with TRBD1 identical over 9 bases. CDR3 size: 14 residues. V was clipped by 6 bases and J by 7 bases; unmatched bases: 12. Germline CDR1 DFQATT, CDR2 SNEGSKA (reference sequence). The CDR3 loop reads CSARDRVQTGGYTF. The CDR3 DNA reads TGCAGTGCGCGGGACAGGGTCCAAACAGGTGGCTACACCTTC.

The genes are TRBV6-5 and TRBJ1-1; D remains unclear. V lost 3 bases and J 13 bases, leaving 18 bases between the germline ends. The germline gives CDR1 MNHEY, CDR2 SVGAGI. The CDR3 sequence is 13 residues long. The CDR3 bases are TGTGCCAGCAGTTATGGCCCCACCGCCGGCGGTTTCTTT. It specifies CASSYGPTAGGFF.

The rearrangement joins TRBV27 to TRBJ2-3; D may be TRBD1 (5 bases). Germline lookup yields CDR1 MNHEY and CDR2 SMNVEV (reference sequence). Deletions cut 4 bases from V and 2 bases from J, with 19 bases between. This CDR3 spans 17 amino acids. CDR3 amino acids: CASSSPGQGGDTDTQYF. The CDR3 DNA follows: TGTGCCAGCAGTTCCCCCGGTCAGGGTGGGGACACAGATACGCAGTATTTT.

This clonotype was seen only once. J is TRBJ1-1 and V is TRBV30; D remains unclear. The CDR3 contains 14 residues. Germline assignment: CDR1 GTSNPN and CDR2 SVGIG (reference sequence). The V end was cut by 3 bases, the J end by 2 bases, with 13 bases between. The CDR3 nucleotides read TGTGCCTGGAGCCCATGGACGGGAAACACTGAAGCTTTCTTT. Protein sequence: CAWSPWTGNTEAFF.

The V gene is TRBV29-1, the J gene TRBJ2-3; D not certain. Trimming removed 7 bases from V and 2 bases from J, with 16 bases in between. CDR1 is SQVTM, CDR2 ANQGSEA, per germline. This CDR3 contains 14 residues. CDR3 coding DNA: TGCAGCGCCACACACTGGGATGACACAGATACGCAGTATTTT. As protein: CSATHWDDTDTQYF.

The V and J genes are TRBV13 and TRBJ2-7; D is perhaps TRBD1 or TRBD2 (5 bases each). Germline V gene data show CDR1 as PRHDT and CDR2 as FYEKMQ (reference sequence). The V end was cut by 8 bases, the J end by 4 bases, with 18 bases between. This CDR3 spans 14 amino acids. CDR3: CASAQGRSLYEQYF. The CDR3 region has the DNA TGTGCCAGCGCCCAGGGACGGTCTTTGTACGAGCAGTACTTC.

CDR3 protein: CASSQYRAVQETQYF. The CDR3 DNA reads as TGCGCCAGCAGTCAGTACCGGGCAGTCCAAGAGACCCAGTACTTC. J is TRBJ2-5 and V is TRBV5-1; D uncertain. This CDR3 comprises 15 residues. V was clipped by 5 bases and J by 1 base, with 15 bases between them. Germline V gives CDR1 SGHRS, CDR2 YFSETQ.

On this clonotype: One junction end does not reproduce the germline sequence, and a read error may be involved. The chain has TRBV29-1 and TRBJ2-2, with D unresolved. CDR3 length: 15 residues. The germline V gene has CDR1 SQVTM and CDR2 ANQGSEA. The CDR3 is CSVQDGYPNTGELFF. CDR3 coding DNA: TGCAGCGTTCAAGACGGCTACCCGAACACCGGGGAGCTGTTTTTT.

V and J are TRBV13 and TRBJ1-5; TRBD1 matches at 8 bases. Trimming took 5 bases from V and 7 from J; bases not matched to a gene: 7. The CDR3 has 14 residues. Per the germline V gene, CDR1 is PRHDT and CDR2 is FYEKMQ (reference sequence). The DNA for the CDR3 is TGTGCCAGCAGCGAAGGGACAGGCATCCAGCCCCAGCATTTT. This encodes CASSEGTGIQPQHF.

V gene TRBV20-1 combines with J gene TRBJ1-1; 8 bases fit TRBD1. The germline V gene has CDR1 DFQATT and CDR2 SNEGSKA (reference sequence). V shed 3 bases, J shed 1 base, and the junction held 4 bases outside the gene matches. This CDR3 region has 14 residues. The CDR3 nucleotides read TGCAGTGCTAGCGGGGGACAGGCGAACACTGAAGCTTTCTTT. This sequence encodes CSASGGQANTEAFF.

The CDR3 DNA follows: TGTGCCAGCAGTTACTCGGGCAGCACAGATACGCAGTATTTT. Encoded protein: CASSYSGSTDTQYF. The chain links TRBV6-5 to TRBJ2-3; no clear D gene. This CDR3 has 14 amino acids. Between the trimmed V and J ends, which lost 0 bases and 0 bases, there was a span of 4 bases. Germline V gene sequence: CDR1 MNHEY, CDR2 SVGAGI.

DNA of the CDR3: TGTGCCAGCAGCCCACCCAGTGACACTTACGAGCAGTACTTC. Residues: CASSPPSDTYEQYF. The J gene is TRBJ2-7, the V gene TRBV3-1; no definite D call. The CDR3 is made up of 14 amino acids. Per the germline V gene, CDR1 is LGHDT and CDR2 is YNNKEL (reference sequence). V was shortened by 4 bases and J by 4 bases, with 14 bases between the two germline ends.